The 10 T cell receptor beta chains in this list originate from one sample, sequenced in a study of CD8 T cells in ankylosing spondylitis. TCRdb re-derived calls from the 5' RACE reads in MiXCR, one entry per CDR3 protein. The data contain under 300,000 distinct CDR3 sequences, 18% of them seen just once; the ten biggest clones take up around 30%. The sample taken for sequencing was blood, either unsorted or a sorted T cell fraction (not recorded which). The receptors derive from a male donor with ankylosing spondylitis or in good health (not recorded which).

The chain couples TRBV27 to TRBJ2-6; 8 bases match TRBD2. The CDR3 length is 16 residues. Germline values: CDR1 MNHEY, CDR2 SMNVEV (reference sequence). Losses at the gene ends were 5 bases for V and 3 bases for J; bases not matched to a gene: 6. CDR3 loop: CASSPRGASGANVLTF. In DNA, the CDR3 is TGTGCCAGCAGTCCGCGGGGGGCTAGTGGGGCCAACGTCCTGACTTTC.

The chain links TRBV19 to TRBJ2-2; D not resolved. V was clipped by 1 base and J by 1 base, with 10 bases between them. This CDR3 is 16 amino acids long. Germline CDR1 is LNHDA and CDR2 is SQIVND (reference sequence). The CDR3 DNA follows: TGTGCCAGTAGTATAGTGCTCGGATGGAACACCGGGGAGCTGTTTTTT. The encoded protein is CASSIVLGWNTGELFF.

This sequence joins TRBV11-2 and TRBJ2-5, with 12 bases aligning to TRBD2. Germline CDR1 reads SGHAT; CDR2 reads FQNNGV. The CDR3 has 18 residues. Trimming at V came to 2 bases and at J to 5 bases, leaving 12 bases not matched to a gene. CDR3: CASSLRPPLAGGLETQYF. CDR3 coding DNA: TGTGCCAGCAGCTTAAGGCCCCCTCTAGCGGGAGGGTTGGAGACCCAGTACTTC. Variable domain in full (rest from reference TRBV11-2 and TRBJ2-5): EAGVAQSPRYKIIEKRQSVAFWCNPISGHATLYWYQQILGQGPKLLIQFQNNGVVDDSQLPKDRFSAERLKGVDSTLKIQPAKLEDSAVYLCASSLRPPLAGGLETQYFGPGTRLLVL.

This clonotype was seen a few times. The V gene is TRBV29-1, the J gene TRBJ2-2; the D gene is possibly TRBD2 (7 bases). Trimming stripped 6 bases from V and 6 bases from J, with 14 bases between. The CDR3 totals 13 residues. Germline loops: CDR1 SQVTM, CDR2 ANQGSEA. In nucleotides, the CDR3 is TGCAGCGTACGGGGGGCCTACCCCGGGGAGCTGTTTTTT. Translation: CSVRGAYPGELFF.

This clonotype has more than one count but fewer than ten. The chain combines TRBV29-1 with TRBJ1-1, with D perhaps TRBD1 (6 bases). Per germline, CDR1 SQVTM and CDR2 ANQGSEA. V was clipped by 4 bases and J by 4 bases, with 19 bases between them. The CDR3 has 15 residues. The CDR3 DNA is TGCAGCGTTGTTGGGGGGGCTGTGGTGGGCACTGAAGCTTTCTTT. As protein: CSVVGGAVVGTEAFF. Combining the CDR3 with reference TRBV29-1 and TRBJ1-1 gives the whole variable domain SAVISQKPSRDICQRGTSLTIQCQVDSQVTMMFWYRQQPGQSLTLIATANQGSEATYESGFVIDKFPISRPNLTFSTLTVSNMSPEDSSIYLCSVVGGAVVGTEAFFGQGTRLTVV.

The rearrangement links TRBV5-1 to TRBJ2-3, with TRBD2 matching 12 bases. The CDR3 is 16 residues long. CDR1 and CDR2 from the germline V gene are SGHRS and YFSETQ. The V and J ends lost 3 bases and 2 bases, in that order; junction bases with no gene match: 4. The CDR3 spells CASSSTSGSPTDTQYF. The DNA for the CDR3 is TGCGCCAGCAGCTCGACTAGCGGGAGTCCCACAGATACGCAGTATTTT.

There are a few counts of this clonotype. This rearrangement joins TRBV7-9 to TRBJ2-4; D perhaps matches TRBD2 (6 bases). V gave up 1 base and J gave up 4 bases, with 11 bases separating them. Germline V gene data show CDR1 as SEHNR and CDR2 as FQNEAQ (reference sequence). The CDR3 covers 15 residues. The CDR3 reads CASSLVLGGKNIQYF. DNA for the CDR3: TGTGCCAGCAGCTTAGTTCTGGGGGGAAAAAACATTCAGTACTTC.

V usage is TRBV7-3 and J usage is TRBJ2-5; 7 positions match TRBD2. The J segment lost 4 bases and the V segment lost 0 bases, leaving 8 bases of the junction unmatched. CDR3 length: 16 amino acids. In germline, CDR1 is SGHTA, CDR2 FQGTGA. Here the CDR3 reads CASSLTGGEGRETQYF. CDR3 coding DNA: TGTGCCAGCAGCTTAACGGGGGGGGAGGGGCGAGAGACCCAGTACTTC.

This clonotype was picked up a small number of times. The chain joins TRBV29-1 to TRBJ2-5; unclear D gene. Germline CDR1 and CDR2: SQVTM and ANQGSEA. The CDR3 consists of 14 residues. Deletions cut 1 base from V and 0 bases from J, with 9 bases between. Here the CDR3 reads CSVEGTHYQETQYF. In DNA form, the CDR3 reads TGCAGCGTTGAAGGGACCCACTACCAAGAGACCCAGTACTTC.

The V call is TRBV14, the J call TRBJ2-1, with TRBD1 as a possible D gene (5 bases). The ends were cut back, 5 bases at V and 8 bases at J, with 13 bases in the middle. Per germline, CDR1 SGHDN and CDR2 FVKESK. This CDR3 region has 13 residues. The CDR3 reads CASSDRARDEQFF. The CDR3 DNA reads TGTGCCAGCAGCGATAGGGCCAGGGATGAGCAGTTCTTC.